This is a list of T cell receptor beta chains from one sample in a study of blood T cell repertoires in COVID-19. Sequencing used immunoSEQ multiplex PCR; TCRdb keeps in-frame clones, though not all of them. Of just under 350,000 clones in the sample, roughly 86% were seen once. The sequencing input was peripheral blood. The source of these receptors is a woman in her 70s with COVID-19, enrolled during active disease. Each CDR3 is given with its conserved first and last residue.

j_gene: TRBJ1-1; v_gene: TRBV30; CDR3aa: CAWSSAREAFF
j_gene: TRBJ2-7; v_gene: TRBV27; CDR3aa: CATGTTAGEQYF
j_gene: TRBJ1-2; v_gene: TRBV29-1; CDR3aa: CSVSSRPSYGYTF
j_gene: TRBJ1-3; v_gene: TRBV30; CDR3aa: CAWSVGLFRAGNTIYF
j_gene: TRBJ1-1; v_gene: TRBV5-6; CDR3aa: CASSLGTVRGEEAFF
j_gene: TRBJ1-1; v_gene: TRBV19; CDR3aa: CASGDSLNTEAFF
j_gene: TRBJ2-1; v_gene: TRBV28; CDR3aa: CASSLYQGQLQFF
j_gene: TRBJ2-5; v_gene: TRBV19; CDR3aa: CASTLGSEDWETQYF
j_gene: TRBJ2-5; v_gene: TRBV3-1/TRBV3-2; CDR3aa: CASSRAGGRETQYF
j_gene: TRBJ2-2; v_gene: TRBV24-1; CDR3aa: CATETGGAKKAGELFF
j_gene: TRBJ1-2; v_gene: TRBV24-1; CDR3aa: CATSDEDYGYTF
j_gene: TRBJ1-2; v_gene: TRBV27; CDR3aa: CASSERTGANYGYTF
j_gene: TRBJ2-2; v_gene: TRBV2; CDR3aa: CASLGIGGGTGELFF
j_gene: TRBJ1-5; v_gene: TRBV3-1/TRBV3-2; CDR3aa: CASSQGGGNQPQHF
j_gene: TRBJ2-1; v_gene: TRBV28; CDR3aa: CASSGPGLVYNEQFF
j_gene: TRBJ2-3; v_gene: TRBV5-6; CDR3aa: CASSLETGGKDTQYF
j_gene: TRBJ1-1; v_gene: TRBV9; CDR3aa: CASSPLGQGAATEAFF
j_gene: TRBJ1-5; v_gene: TRBV2; CDR3aa: CASSADRDNQPQHF
j_gene: TRBJ1-2; v_gene: TRBV3-1/TRBV3-2; CDR3aa: CASSLNSNNYGYTF
j_gene: TRBJ1-4; v_gene: TRBV7-9; CDR3aa: CASSERTSTNEKLFF
j_gene: TRBJ2-2; v_gene: TRBV10-1; CDR3aa: CASNGGPNTGELFF
j_gene: TRBJ2-1; v_gene: TRBV6-2/TRBV6-3; CDR3aa: CASSYGGGANEQFF
j_gene: TRBJ1-2; v_gene: TRBV28; CDR3aa: CASSLGGSGYTF
j_gene: TRBJ1-3; v_gene: TRBV24-1; CDR3aa: CATSEYRIQGLTSGNTIYF
j_gene: TRBJ2-1; v_gene: TRBV5-6; CDR3aa: CASSFQAGGRNEQFF
j_gene: TRBJ1-2; v_gene: TRBV7-9; CDR3aa: CASSLAAGPVYGYTF
j_gene: TRBJ1-3; v_gene: TRBV2; CDR3aa: CASSDLGAGNTIYF
j_gene: TRBJ1-5; v_gene: TRBV6-6; CDR3aa: CASSYSRQAGQPQHF
j_gene: TRBJ1-2; v_gene: TRBV5-1; CDR3aa: CASSSQGSPNYGYTF